These T cell receptor beta chains were read from a single sample in a study of cytomegalovirus exposure and HLA in healthy donors. Clones were read by immunoSEQ multiplex PCR, and TCRdb kept only the in-frame ones, dropping some. Of 95,000 to 100,000 clones detected, over 65% appear once; the ten largest clones hold approximately 1.8%. Material: PBMCs. The receptors stem from a male donor in good health and CMV-seronegative. The conserved cysteine and the conserved F or W are not part of the CDR3 here. Rows give clone size only sometimes, using once, few, many, or a class for an expanded clone.

>TRBJ1-6|-|TRBV6-5
ASSRQGRNSPLH
>TRBJ2-1|-|TRBV28
ASSIPGLPYNEQF
>TRBJ1-4|-|TRBV5-3
ARSSIPDEKLF
>TRBJ2-1|-|TRBV11-2
ASSPGRGSYNEQF
>TRBJ1-4|-|TRBV10-2
ASSDGQVATNEKLF
>TRBJ1-2|few|TRBV29-1
SVESVESGYT
>TRBJ2-2|-|TRBV14
ASSQTGDGTYRRTGELF
>TRBJ2-3|-|TRBV11-2
ASSHGAGPTDTQY
>TRBJ2-2|few|TRBV14
ASSPLSGRNTGELF
>TRBJ2-7|few|TRBV11-2
ASSLESTGGPSYEQY
>TRBJ1-1|-|TRBV28
ASSLSYGTRQAF
>TRBJ2-1|-|TRBV28
ASSLGVSSYNEQF
>TRBJ1-2|-|TRBV29-1
SAAATANYGYT
>TRBJ1-1|-|TRBV29-1
SVRTGNTEAF
>TRBJ2-1|-|TRBV4-1
ASSQGASRVDYNEQF